The clone carrying this T cell receptor beta chain was recorded at least ten times. Amplified TCR beta CDR3 regions came from RNA transcripts. Using the HTBI primer set, a first-round RT-PCR was run on the TCR CDR3. One entry per CDR3 protein, called by TCRdb with MiXCR from the multiplex PCR reads. The sample includes hundreds of thousands of distinct CDR3 sequences, approximately 17% of them seen just once. The sample is drawn from a study of T cells in Graves' hyperthyroidism and ophthalmopathy. The germline gives CDR1 MDHEN, CDR2 SYDVKM. V was clipped by 2 bases and J by 1 base, with 6 bases between them. The CDR3 runs to 14 residues.

The V gene is TRBV28, the J gene TRBJ2-1, with no clear D. The sequencing sample was made of blood. The sequence was obtained from a woman between 18 and 29 years old with Graves' ophthalmopathy. The CDR3 sequence is CASSLPRSYNEQFF. The DNA of the CDR3 is TGTGCCAGCAGTTTACCTAGGTCCTACAATGAGCAGTTCTTC.